Sequencing of this TCR beta chain was carried out in a study of blood T cell repertoires in COVID-19. Study-level background: Some COVID-19 samples were acute and others convalescent; all came from the United States, Italy and Spain. Sources were T cells, B-cell-depleted T cells, or PBMCs; the material itself was cDNA or gDNA.

Under the authors' procedure: Estimated nucleated cell counts came from reference gene primer amplification. Method: immunoSEQ multiplex PCR; TCRdb's copy keeps in-frame clones and lacks some. For V, J and clone size, that table is used; D and trimming come from the DNA. The data show 84,000 or so clones, approximately 92% seen once. This sequence originates from a woman in her fifties or sixties with active COVID-19. Specimen: peripheral blood.

The DNA for the CDR3 is TGTGCCAGCAGTGTCGGGACTAGCGGGAGTGAGTTCTTC. Translating gives CASSVGTSGSEFF. The chain has TRBV2 and TRBJ2-1; TRBD2 agrees at 14 bases. The junction had 4 bases not matched to a gene; V was cut back by 4 bases and J by 14 bases. Germline V gene lookup returns CDR1 SNHLY and CDR2 FYNNEI. The CDR3 sequence is 13 residues long.